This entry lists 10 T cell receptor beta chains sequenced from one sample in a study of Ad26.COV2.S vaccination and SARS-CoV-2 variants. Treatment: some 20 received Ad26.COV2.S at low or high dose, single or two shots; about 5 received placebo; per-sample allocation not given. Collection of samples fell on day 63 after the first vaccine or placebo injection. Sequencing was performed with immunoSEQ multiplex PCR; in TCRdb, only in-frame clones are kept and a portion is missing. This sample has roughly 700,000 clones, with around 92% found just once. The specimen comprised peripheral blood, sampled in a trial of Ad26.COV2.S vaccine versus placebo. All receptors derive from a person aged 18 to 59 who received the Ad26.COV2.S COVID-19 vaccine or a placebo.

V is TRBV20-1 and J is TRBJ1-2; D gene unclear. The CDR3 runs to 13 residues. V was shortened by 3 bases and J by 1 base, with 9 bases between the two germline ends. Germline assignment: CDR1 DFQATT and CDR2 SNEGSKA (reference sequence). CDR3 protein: CSASAQYNYGYTF. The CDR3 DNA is TGCAGTGCTAGTGCGCAGTATAACTATGGCTACACCTTC.

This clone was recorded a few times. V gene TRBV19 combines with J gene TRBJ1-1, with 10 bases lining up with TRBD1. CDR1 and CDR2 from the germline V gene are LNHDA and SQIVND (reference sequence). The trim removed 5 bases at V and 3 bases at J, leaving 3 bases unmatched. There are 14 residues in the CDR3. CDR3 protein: CASSLTGGHTEAFF. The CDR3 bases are TGTGCCAGTAGTCTGACAGGGGGCCACACTGAAGCTTTCTTT.

CDR3: CASSPRSGGDSPLHF. The CDR3 bases are TGCGCCAGCAGCCCAAGATCGGGGGGCGATTCACCCCTCCACTTT. V is TRBV4-3 and J is TRBJ1-6; tentative D call: TRBD1 (6 bases). Trimming took 4 bases from V and 8 from J, leaving 15 bases between them. This CDR3 contains 15 residues. Per the germline V gene, CDR1 is LGHNA and CDR2 is YSLEER.

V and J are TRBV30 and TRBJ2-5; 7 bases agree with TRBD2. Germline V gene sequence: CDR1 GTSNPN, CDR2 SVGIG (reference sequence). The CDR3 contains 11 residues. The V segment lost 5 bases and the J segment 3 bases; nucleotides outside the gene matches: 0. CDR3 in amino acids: CAWGLEETQYF. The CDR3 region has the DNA TGTGCCTGGGGACTAGAAGAGACCCAGTACTTC. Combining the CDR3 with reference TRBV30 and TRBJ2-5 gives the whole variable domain SQTIHQWPATLVQPVGSPLSLECTVEGTSNPNLYWYRQAAGRGLQLLFYSVGIGQISSEVPQNLSASRPQDRQFILSSKKLLLSDSGFYLCAWGLEETQYFGPGTRLLVL.

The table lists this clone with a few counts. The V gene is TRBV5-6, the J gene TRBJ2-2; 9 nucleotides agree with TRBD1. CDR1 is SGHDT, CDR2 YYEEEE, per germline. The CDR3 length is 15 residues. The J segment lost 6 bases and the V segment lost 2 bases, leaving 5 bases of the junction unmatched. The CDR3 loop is CASSLGTGRAGELFF. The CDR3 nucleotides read TGTGCCAGCAGCTTAGGGACAGGGAGGGCCGGGGAGCTGTTTTTT.

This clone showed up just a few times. Here the CDR3 DNA reads TGTGCCAGTAGTGTGGCCGTGGGAGGGGGAAACTATGGCTACACCTTC. This sequence encodes CASSVAVGGGNYGYTF. This rearrangement joins TRBV19 to TRBJ1-2, with TRBD1 as a possible D gene (6 bases). V lost 5 bases, J lost 2 bases, and 18 bases lay in between. CDR3 size: 16 residues. CDR1 and CDR2 (germline): LNHDA, SQIVND (reference sequence).

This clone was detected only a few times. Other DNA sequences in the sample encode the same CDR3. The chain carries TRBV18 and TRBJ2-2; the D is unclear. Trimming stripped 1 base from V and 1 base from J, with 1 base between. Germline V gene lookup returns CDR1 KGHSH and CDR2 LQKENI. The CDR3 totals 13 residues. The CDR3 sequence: CASSPLNTGELFF. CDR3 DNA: TGTGCCAGCTCACCACTGAACACCGGGGAGCTGTTTTTT.

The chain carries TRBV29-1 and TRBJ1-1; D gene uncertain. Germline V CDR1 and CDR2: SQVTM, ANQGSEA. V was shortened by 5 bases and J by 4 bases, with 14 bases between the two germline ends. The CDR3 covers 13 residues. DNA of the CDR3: TGCAGCGTTCGAGGATTACTAGGCACTGAAGCTTTCTTT. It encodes CSVRGLLGTEAFF.

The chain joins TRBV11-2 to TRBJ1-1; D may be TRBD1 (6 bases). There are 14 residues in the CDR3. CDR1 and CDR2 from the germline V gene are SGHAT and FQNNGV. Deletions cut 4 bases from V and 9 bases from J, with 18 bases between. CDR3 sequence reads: CASSSPSYRVKAFF. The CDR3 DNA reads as TGTGCCAGCAGCTCCCCCTCCTACAGGGTGAAAGCTTTCTTT.

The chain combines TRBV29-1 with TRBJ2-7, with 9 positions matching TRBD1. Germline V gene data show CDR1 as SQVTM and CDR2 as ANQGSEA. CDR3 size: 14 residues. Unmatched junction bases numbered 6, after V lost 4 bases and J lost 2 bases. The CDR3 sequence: CSVVPGQGTYEQYF. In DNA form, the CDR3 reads TGCAGCGTTGTACCCGGACAGGGGACCTACGAGCAGTACTTC.